This T cell receptor (beta chain) came from a study of cytomegalovirus exposure and HLA in healthy donors. In the PCR, 60 Vbeta and 13 Jbeta primers were used. The data were produced by immunoSEQ multiplex PCR, yet TCRdb's version contains in-frame clones alone and is incomplete. The sample shows roughly 93,000 clones, around three quarters of them seen only once. This clone was detected a few times. Its cognate antigen is unknown. General study results and limits: Cytomegalovirus association was assigned to more than 150 TCR beta chains. Rare TCR sequences predominated, though certain public TCRs were found in many donors.

Sequenced input: PBMCs. The receptor was derived from a man aged 40-55 years in good health and CMV-seronegative.

The CDR3 DNA is TGTGCCTGGAACCCACACAGGGACACTGAAGCTTTCTTT. Encoded protein: CAWNPHRDTEAFF. The chain recombines TRBV30 with TRBJ1-1; tentatively, D is TRBD1 (6 bases). Trimming pared 4 bases from V and 3 bases from J, leaving 12 bases between. The germline CDR1 and CDR2 sequences are GTSNPN and SVGIG (reference sequence). CDR3 length: 13 residues.